The 32 T cell receptor beta chains presented below share a single source sample, sequenced in a study of cytomegalovirus exposure and HLA in healthy donors (dated by TCRdb to the late 2010s). The library was built by means of the immunoSEQ multiplex PCR assay. A mixture of 60 forward primers for TCR Vbeta segments and 13 reverse primers for TCR Jbeta segments was used in the multiplex PCR. The immuneACCESS repertoire file appears here via TCRdb, limited to in-frame rearrangements. These files lack a portion of the clones; in checked studies, under half of the deficit traces to unresolved V genes, and the cause of the others is not known. The sample includes 150,000 or so clones, with around 80% observed a single time. Clones ranked in the top ten supply 2.4% of the sample. The specimen sequenced was PBMCs. Receptor source: a man aged 45-60 years in good health and CMV-seronegative.

This clone is a singleton in its sample. The chain recombines TRBV4-2 with TRBJ2-5; D possibly corresponds to TRBD2 (5 bases). V was trimmed by 0 bases and J by 4 bases, leaving 9 bases between them. In germline, CDR1 is LGHNA, CDR2 YNFKEQ. This CDR3 spans 14 amino acids. CDR3 coding DNA: TGTGCCAGCAGCCAAGATCCCCTAGCAGAGACCCAGTACTTC. This codes for CASSQDPLAETQYF.

The V and J genes are TRBV9 and TRBJ2-7, with a possible D match to TRBD2 (6 bases). V was pared by 0 bases and J by 3 bases, with 10 bases between. Germline CDR1 is SGDLS and CDR2 is YYNGEE. The CDR3 spans 14 residues. The CDR3 here is CASSVEVGGYEQYF. The CDR3 DNA follows: TGTGCCAGCAGCGTAGAGGTGGGAGGCTACGAGCAGTACTTC.

This chain connects TRBV2 to TRBJ2-1; 8 nucleotides line up with TRBD2. The CDR3 totals 13 residues. V was clipped by 5 bases and J by 10 bases; unmatched bases: 7. CDR1 is SNHLY, CDR2 FYNNEI, per germline. This CDR3 reads CASSLDGGGEQFF. DNA for the CDR3: TGTGCCAGCAGTCTCGACGGCGGGGGGGAGCAGTTCTTC.

The chain is built from TRBV5-1 and TRBJ1-3; no definite D call. CDR3 length equals 14 residues. The germline CDR1 and CDR2 sequences are SGHRS and YFSETQ. V shed 2 bases and J shed 1 base, with 7 bases lying between them. Here the CDR3 DNA reads TGCGCCAGCAGCTTAACGGGGTCTGGAAACACCATATATTTT. This gives the protein CASSLTGSGNTIYF.

The V and J genes are TRBV30 and TRBJ1-1, with D hard to call. The CDR3 totals 13 residues. Per germline, CDR1 GTSNPN and CDR2 SVGIG (reference sequence). Trimming cost V 0 bases and J 8 bases, with 13 bases left between them. CDR3 nucleotide sequence: TGTGCCTGGAGTGTGGAAGGTCTCGGGGAAGCTTTCTTT. Its translation is CAWSVEGLGEAFF. The variable domain in full, with the rest retrieved from reference TRBV30 and TRBJ1-1, is SQTIHQWPATLVQPVGSPLSLECTVEGTSNPNLYWYRQAAGRGLQLLFYSVGIGQISSEVPQNLSASRPQDRQFILSSKKLLLSDSGFYLCAWSVEGLGEAFFGQGTRLTVV.

As regards this clone: The same CDR3 can be traced to other DNA sequences in this sample. This chain links TRBV2 with TRBJ2-7; 10 bases match TRBD1. This CDR3 has 17 amino acids. Germline V gene sequence: CDR1 SNHLY, CDR2 FYNNEI. Unmatched junction bases numbered 14, after V lost 9 bases and J lost 0 bases. CDR3 nucleotides: TGTGCCAGGCCGGGACAGGGGCCGCCCTTAATCTCCTACGAGCAGTACTTC. It yields the protein CARPGQGPPLISYEQYF.

This chain uses TRBV25-1 with TRBJ1-2; D remains ambiguous. The CDR3 runs to 14 residues. Germline V gene lookup returns CDR1 MGHDK and CDR2 SYGVNS. The V end was cut by 2 bases, the J end by 4 bases, with 11 bases between. Here the CDR3 DNA reads TGTGCCAGCAGTGAACCGGGGATACTCTATGGCTACACCTTC. The encoded protein is CASSEPGILYGYTF.

The CDR3 DNA reads as TGTGCCAGCAGTTCGGGACAGGGTATCGGCTACACCTTC. Translated: CASSSGQGIGYTF. The chain joins TRBV27 to TRBJ1-2; 9 bases align to TRBD1. The V segment lost 4 bases and the J segment 8 bases; nucleotides outside the gene matches: 5. Germline V gene lookup returns CDR1 MNHEY and CDR2 SMNVEV (reference sequence). The CDR3 spans 13 residues.

This clone has only one observation. This chain joins TRBV5-6 and TRBJ1-2; D perhaps matches TRBD1 (5 bases). Germline CDR1 is SGHDT and CDR2 is YYEEEE. V dropped 0 bases and J dropped 1 base, with 10 bases sitting between them. The CDR3 totals 15 residues. The CDR3 DNA reads as TGTGCCAGCAGCTTGGAATTAGACAGTAACTATGGCTACACCTTC. Protein: CASSLELDSNYGYTF.

This clone was detected only a few times. The J gene is TRBJ1-1, the V gene TRBV7-9, with 9 bases lining up with TRBD1. Germline CDR1 SEHNR, CDR2 FQNEAQ (reference sequence). Losses at the gene ends were 5 bases for V and 6 bases for J; bases not matched to a gene: 4. This CDR3 has 13 amino acids. The CDR3 loop is CASSEGQGSEAFF. In DNA, the CDR3 is TGTGCCAGCAGCGAAGGACAGGGGTCTGAAGCTTTCTTT.

J is TRBJ1-1 and V is TRBV20-1; no clear D. V shed 0 bases and J shed 13 bases, with 9 bases lying between them. This CDR3 is built from 10 residues. Germline CDR1 DFQATT, CDR2 SNEGSKA (reference sequence). The CDR3 sequence: CSARDLNSFF. The CDR3 nucleotides read TGCAGTGCTAGAGATCTGAACAGTTTCTTT.

This clone was seen only a few times. V usage is TRBV2 and J usage is TRBJ1-1; TRBD1 is a possible D gene (5 bases). Germline V gene lookup returns CDR1 SNHLY and CDR2 FYNNEI. V was clipped by 3 bases and J by 1 base, with 9 bases between them. CDR3 size: 14 residues. The CDR3 sequence is CASSEGGSNTEAFF. DNA of the CDR3: TGTGCCAGCAGTGAGGGGGGATCGAACACTGAAGCTTTCTTT.

This clone appeared a single time. The J gene is TRBJ2-3, the V gene TRBV28, with 10 bases lining up with TRBD2. V lost 2 bases and J lost 6; bases outside the gene matches: 11. The CDR3 has 17 amino acids. The germline V gene has CDR1 MDHEN and CDR2 SYDVKM. CDR3 DNA: TGTGCCAGCAGTTTACTTAGCGGGGGGCCAGCCCGGGATACGCAGTATTTT. As protein: CASSLLSGGPARDTQYF.

This chain connects TRBV9 to TRBJ2-1; D gene unclear. The V end lost 0 bases, the J end lost 4 bases, and 8 bases lay between the germline ends. CDR1 SGDLS and CDR2 YYNGEE come from the germline V gene. The CDR3 totals 14 residues. DNA of the CDR3: TGTGCCAGCAGCGTAGAGACTGGATACAATGAGCAGTTCTTC. Amino acid sequence: CASSVETGYNEQFF.

In DNA, the CDR3 is TGCGCCAGCAGCTGGGGACAGGGGTTAACTAATGAAAAACTGTTTTTT. The encoded protein is CASSWGQGLTNEKLFF. The genes are TRBV5-1 and TRBJ1-4; TRBD1 aligns across 10 bases. Germline assignment: CDR1 SGHRS and CDR2 YFSETQ. V was clipped by 3 bases and J by 1 base; unmatched bases: 3. This CDR3 spans 16 amino acids. Looking up the rest from reference TRBV5-1 and TRBJ1-4 gives the full variable domain: KAGVTQTPRYLIKTRGQQVTLSCSPISGHRSVSWYQQTPGQGLQFLFEYFSETQRNKGNFPGRFSGRQFSNSRSEMNVSTLELGDSALYLCASSWGQGLTNEKLFFGSGTQLSVL.

The rearrangement joins TRBV6-1 to TRBJ2-5, with D hard to call. The germline V gene encodes CDR1 MNHNS and CDR2 SASEGT. Trimming pared 1 base from V and 2 bases from J, leaving 5 bases between. The CDR3 spans 13 residues. The CDR3 DNA reads TGTGCCAGCAGTGAAGAACGGCAAGAGACCCAGTACTTC. It is translated as CASSEERQETQYF.

Concerning this clone itself: This sample includes further DNA sequences coding for the same CDR3. The rearrangement joins TRBV2 to TRBJ2-1; possibly TRBD1 for D (6 bases). V shed 6 bases and J shed 13 bases, with 19 bases lying between them. The CDR3 has 13 amino acids. Germline-derived CDR1 and CDR2 are SNHLY and FYNNEI. CDR3 nucleotide sequence: TGTGCCAGCAGAAATGGACAGTACGTACCACAGTTCTTC. Translation gives CASRNGQYVPQFF.

The chain links TRBV30 to TRBJ1-6; a possible D gene is TRBD1 (6 bases). V was shortened by 2 bases and J by 5 bases, with 13 bases between the two germline ends. This CDR3 region has 15 residues. CDR1 and CDR2 (germline): GTSNPN, SVGIG (reference sequence). Here the CDR3 DNA reads TGTGCCTGGAGTAGCGGACAGATTAATAATTCACCCCTCCACTTT. This translates into CAWSSGQINNSPLHF.

The rearrangement uses TRBV6-4 and TRBJ2-2; 7 positions match TRBD2. Germline V lookup: CDR1 MRHNA, CDR2 SNTAGT. Unmatched junction bases numbered 7, after V lost 5 bases and J lost 7 bases. The CDR3 consists of 14 residues. The CDR3 is CASSLFWGGGELFF. The CDR3 DNA follows: TGTGCCAGCAGTCTTTTCTGGGGGGGCGGGGAGCTGTTTTTT.

V and J are TRBV29-1 and TRBJ2-5, with D possibly matching TRBD2 (6 bases). This CDR3 contains 11 residues. The V end was cut by 6 bases, the J end by 7 bases, with 12 bases between. Germline CDR1 reads SQVTM; CDR2 reads ANQGSEA. As DNA, the CDR3 is TGCAGCGTCGCACTGGGAGGGACCCAGTACTTC. This gives the protein CSVALGGTQYF. Using reference TRBV29-1 and TRBJ2-5 for the parts outside the CDR3, the full variable domain is SAVISQKPSRDICQRGTSLTIQCQVDSQVTMMFWYRQQPGQSLTLIATANQGSEATYESGFVIDKFPISRPNLTFSTLTVSNMSPEDSSIYLCSVALGGTQYFGPGTRLLVL.

This sequence joins TRBV7-9 and TRBJ2-1; D may be TRBD2 (6 bases). The CDR3 contains 13 residues. Germline assignment: CDR1 SEHNR and CDR2 FQNEAQ (reference sequence). The V gene lost 4 bases and the J gene lost 7 bases, with 11 bases spanning the gap. CDR3 DNA sequence: TGTGCCAGCAGCTCCCGGGGAGGTAATGAGCAGTTCTTC. As protein: CASSSRGGNEQFF.

The chain couples TRBV28 to TRBJ1-5; 8 bases line up with TRBD1. Trimming cost V 5 bases and J 1 base; bases outside gene matches: 10. This CDR3 is 17 amino acids long. From germline, CDR1 is MDHEN and CDR2 SYDVKM. This CDR3 is CASSIATGARSNQPQHF. DNA of the CDR3: TGTGCCAGCAGTATTGCGACAGGGGCCAGAAGCAATCAGCCCCAGCATTTT.

This rearrangement joins TRBV2 to TRBJ1-5, with 8 bases identical to TRBD1. Germline-derived CDR1 and CDR2 are SNHLY and FYNNEI. CDR3 size: 16 residues. J gave up 0 bases and V 5 bases, and 6 bases lay outside the gene matches. The CDR3 sequence: CASSWNRGGSNQPQHF. The DNA for the CDR3 is TGTGCCAGCAGTTGGAACAGGGGGGGTAGCAATCAGCCCCAGCATTTT. Together with reference TRBV2 and TRBJ1-5, the CDR3 gives the full variable domain: EPEVTQTPSHQVTQMGQEVILRCVPISNHLYFYWYRQILGQKVEFLVSFYNNEISEKSEIFDDQFSVERPDGSNFTLKIRSTKLEDSAMYFCASSWNRGGSNQPQHFGDGTRLSIL.

The genes are TRBV15 and TRBJ2-2; TRBD1 matches at 8 bases. CDR3 length: 19 residues. The J segment lost 6 bases and the V segment lost 0 bases, leaving 15 bases of the junction unmatched. Looked up from germline, CDR1 is LNHNV and CDR2 is YYDKDF (reference sequence). The CDR3 DNA reads TGTGCCACCAGCAGAGATCTACGGTTGGGGACAGGCAGGGCCGGGGAGCTGTTTTTT. Protein sequence: CATSRDLRLGTGRAGELFF.

A few counts support this clone. This CDR3 is CASSPGQTQPQHF. In nucleotides, the CDR3 is TGTGCCAGCAGCCCGGGACAGACTCAGCCCCAGCATTTT. V usage is TRBV7-2 and J usage is TRBJ1-5, with 7 bases aligning to TRBD1. There are 13 residues in the CDR3. CDR1 SGHTA and CDR2 FQGNSA come from the germline V gene. With 5 bases clipped from V and 6 bases from J, the junction kept 4 bases outside the gene matches.

The gene calls are TRBV12-5 and TRBJ1-1, with D unresolved. Trimming removed 6 bases at V and 4 bases at J, with 18 bases between. Germline CDR1 LGHNT, CDR2 FRNRAP. This CDR3 is 15 amino acids long. For the CDR3, the DNA is TGTGCTAGTGGGTCCACGCTTACCACGGGCACTGAAGCTTTCTTT. It codes for CASGSTLTTGTEAFF.

There are a few counts of this clone. The chain has TRBV18 and TRBJ1-2; D may be TRBD1 (5 bases). Germline CDR1 reads KGHSH; CDR2 reads LQKENI. Trimming stripped 2 bases from V and 6 bases from J, with 13 bases between. The CDR3 consists of 14 residues. The CDR3 DNA follows: TGTGCCAGCTCACCATTGGCTGAAGGGGATGGCTACACCTTC. Residues: CASSPLAEGDGYTF. Drawing the rest from reference TRBV18 and TRBJ1-2, the complete variable domain is NAGVMQNPRHLVRRRGQEARLRCSPMKGHSHVYWYRQLPEEGLKFMVYLQKENIIDESGMPKERFSAEFPKEGPSILRIQQVVRGDSAAYFCASSPLAEGDGYTFGSGTRLTVV.

CDR3 amino acids: CASSYHAGGIDGYTF. The CDR3 DNA follows: TGTGCCAGCAGTTATCACGCCGGGGGGATCGATGGCTACACCTTC. The chain joins TRBV6-5 to TRBJ1-2, with D perhaps TRBD1 (5 bases). Germline-derived CDR1 and CDR2 are MNHEY and SVGAGI. Trimming pared 3 bases from V and 6 bases from J, leaving 17 bases between. This CDR3 comprises 15 residues.

The V and J genes are TRBV6-5 and TRBJ1-2; no reliable D call. This CDR3 has 12 amino acids. In germline, CDR1 is MNHEY, CDR2 SVGAGI. Trimming cost V 6 bases and J 6 bases, with 11 bases left between them. CDR3 sequence: CASRGRTHGYTF. For the CDR3, the DNA is TGTGCCAGCAGGGGGAGAACCCATGGCTACACCTTC.

The rearrangement joins TRBV6-5 to TRBJ1-1, with no clear D. The CDR3 extends over 12 amino acids. Deletions cut 11 bases from V and 1 base from J, with 11 bases between. The V gene's germline CDR1 is MNHEY and CDR2 SVGAGI. The CDR3 loop is CASSRGNTEAFF. Written as DNA, the CDR3 is TGTGCCTCGAGTCGGGGGAACACTGAAGCTTTCTTT.

For the CDR3, the DNA is TGTGCCAGCAGCTTAGGGGGGGTCGGCGGCTACACCTTC. Encoded protein: CASSLGGVGGYTF. The chain has TRBV7-6 and TRBJ1-2, with D perhaps matching TRBD1 (5 bases). Germline V lookup: CDR1 SGHVS, CDR2 FNYEAQ. Trimming removed 1 base from V and 8 bases from J, with 11 bases in between. This CDR3 has 13 residues.

The CDR3 here is CASSELAPNLDTQYF. The CDR3 DNA is TGTGCCAGCAGTGAGCTAGCCCCAAACCTAGATACGCAGTATTTT. The chain joins TRBV6-1 to TRBJ2-3; D is perhaps TRBD2 (5 bases). Trimming took 3 bases from V and 5 from J, leaving 15 bases between them. The CDR3 consists of 15 residues. The V gene's germline CDR1 is MNHNS and CDR2 SASEGT.